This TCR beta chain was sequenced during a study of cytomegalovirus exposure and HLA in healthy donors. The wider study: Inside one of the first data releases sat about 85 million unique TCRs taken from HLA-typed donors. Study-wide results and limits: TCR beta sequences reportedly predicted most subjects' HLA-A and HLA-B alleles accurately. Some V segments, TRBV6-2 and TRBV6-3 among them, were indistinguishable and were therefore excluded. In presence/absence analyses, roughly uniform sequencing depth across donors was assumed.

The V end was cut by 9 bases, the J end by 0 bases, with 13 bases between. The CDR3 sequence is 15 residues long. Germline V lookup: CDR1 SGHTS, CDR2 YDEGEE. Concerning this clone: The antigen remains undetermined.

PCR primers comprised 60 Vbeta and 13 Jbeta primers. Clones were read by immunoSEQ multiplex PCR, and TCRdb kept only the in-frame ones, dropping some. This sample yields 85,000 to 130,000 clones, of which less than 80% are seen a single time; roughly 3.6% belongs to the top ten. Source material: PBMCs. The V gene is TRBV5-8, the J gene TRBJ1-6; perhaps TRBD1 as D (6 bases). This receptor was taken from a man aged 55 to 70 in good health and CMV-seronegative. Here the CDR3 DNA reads TGTGCCACGGGGGGGCGGAGCTCCTATAATTCACCCCTCCACTTT. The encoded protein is CATGGRSSYNSPLHF.